Listed here is a single T cell receptor (beta chain). This entry belongs to a study of Ad26.COV2.S vaccination and SARS-CoV-2 variants. Germline lookup yields CDR1 SGDLS and CDR2 YYNGEE. CDR3 length: 15 amino acids. Germline trimming cut 1 base from V and 5 bases from J; bases unmatched to any gene: 9. Clones were sequenced by immunoSEQ multiplex PCR, and TCRdb holds only the in-frame ones, with some missing. The repertoire holds about 680,000 clones, with about 90% as singletons. The treatment: approximately 18 received Ad26.COV2.S at low or high dose, single or two shots; several received placebo; per-sample allocation not given. Each sample was drawn 63 days after the first injection (of vaccine or placebo).

The sequence derives from a person aged 18-60 years who received the Ad26.COV2.S COVID-19 vaccine or a placebo. The source material was peripheral blood, sampled in a trial of Ad26.COV2.S vaccine versus placebo. The gene calls are TRBV9 and TRBJ2-7; 7 bases match TRBD1. The CDR3 reads CASSVLGTARHEQYF. For the CDR3, the DNA is TGTGCCAGCAGCGTACTTGGGACAGCCCGTCACGAGCAGTACTTC.